This TCR beta chain comes out of a study of shared clonotypes between healthy human individuals. Findings of the study overall: Enrolling few donors narrowed the genetic and exposure-history diversity that was represented.

Positive CCR7 selection of CD45RO-negative cells yielded the naive CD8 cells, and terminally differentiated effector memory CD45RA+ cells were excluded. Those who donated were healthy HIV-negative adults, with no recent acute infections or vaccinations reported. This clone was counted once. Its matching antigen is unknown. Per the authors' pipeline: Filtering differed since immunoSEQ provided only junctions, with no quality scores. Assay: immunoSEQ multiplex PCR; the TCRdb copy retains only in-frame clones and omits some. The DNA gave D and trimming, while V, J and clone size come from that table. The sample holds around 2,000,000 clones, approximately 94% seen once. The sequenced sample was naive CD8+ T cells sorted from blood. This sequence originates from a young man in good health.

The CDR3 here is CASSLRTPGTSSGNEQFF. CDR3 coding DNA: TGTGCCAGCAGTTTAAGAACCCCAGGGACTAGTTCGGGCAATGAGCAGTTCTTC. J is TRBJ2-1 and V is TRBV28; 8 bases match TRBD2. Unmatched junction bases numbered 15, after V lost 2 bases and J lost 6 bases. Looked up from germline, CDR1 is MDHEN and CDR2 is SYDVKM. The CDR3 length is 18 residues.